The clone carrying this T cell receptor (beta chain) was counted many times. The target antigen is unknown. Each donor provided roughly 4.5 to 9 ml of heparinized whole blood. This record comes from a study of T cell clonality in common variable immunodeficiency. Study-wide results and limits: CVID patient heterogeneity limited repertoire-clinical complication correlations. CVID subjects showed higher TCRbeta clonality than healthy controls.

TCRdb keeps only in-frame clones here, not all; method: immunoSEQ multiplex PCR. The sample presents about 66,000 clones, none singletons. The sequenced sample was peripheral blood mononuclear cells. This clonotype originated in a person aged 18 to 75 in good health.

Incomplete CDR3 DNA: TGTGCCAGCAGTACCCCCGGCGGGAGGGTGTACGAG. Amino acid sequence: CASSTPGGRVYE. The complete CDR3 sequence is CASSTPGGRVYEQYF. This rearrangement joins TRBV28 to TRBJ2-7, with TRBD2 identical over 9 bases. Read data end 3 residues before the CDR3 end; the end is taken from the germline J gene. Germline loops: CDR1 MDHEN, CDR2 SYDVKM. This CDR3 comprises 15 residues. Unmatched junction bases numbered 9, after V lost 5 bases and J lost 4 bases.